This T cell receptor (beta chain) was sequenced in a study of cytomegalovirus exposure and HLA in healthy donors. General study points: Associated with HLA alleles at 0.05 false discovery rate in a later analysis were over 15,000 TCR beta sequences. Some highly shared sequence variants likely arose as a pipeline artifact. Among donors in an Asian-associated ancestry cluster, a later analysis reportedly found fewer N-insertions than the roughly 670-donor mean. The study had only CMV serostatus as immune exposure information.

On this clone: Its antigen remains unidentified.

Germline V lookup: CDR1 MNHNY, CDR2 SVGAGI (reference sequence). The CDR3 spans 16 residues. Trimming removed 4 bases at V and 4 bases at J, with 17 bases between. Researchers ran the PCR with 60 Vbeta and 13 Jbeta primers. Data came from immunoSEQ multiplex PCR; TCRdb stores just in-frame clones and leaves some out. Here the sample spans 140,000 to 150,000 clones, about 84% being singletons. The receptor comes from a woman between 18 and 29 years old in good health and CMV-seropositive. The V gene is TRBV6-6, the J gene TRBJ2-1; tentatively, D is TRBD2 (6 bases). Sample: PBMCs. The CDR3 region has the DNA TGTGCCAGCAGTTTGAGGGCGGGGCTTACATACAATGAGCAGTTCTTC. It is translated as CASSLRAGLTYNEQFF.